Described below is a single TCR beta chain sequence and its context. These data come from a study of CD8 T cells in Susac syndrome. The V gene's germline CDR1 is MNHEY and CDR2 SVGEGT. The CDR3 sequence is 20 residues long. V lost 0 bases to trimming and J lost 5 bases; unmatched junction nucleotides: 17. Reverse transcription of 0.5 to 1 ug RNA used random hexamers. TCRdb analysed the immunoSEQ multiplex PCR reads with MiXCR anew, one entry per CDR3 protein. The data contain about 71,000 distinct CDR3 sequences, approximately 96% of them singletons. The receptor was derived from a human donor with multiple sclerosis. The chain combines TRBV6-2 or TRBV6-3 with TRBJ2-2; 8 bases are a match to TRBD1. The sequenced sample was CD4+ T cells from PBMCs. In DNA form, the CDR3 reads TGTGCCAGCAGTTACTCGAGTTATGGGCCCAAGACAGGGGAGACCGGGGAGCTGTTTTTT. It yields the protein CASSYSSYGPKTGETGELFF.